This TCR beta chain originates from a study of cytomegalovirus exposure and HLA in healthy donors. Overall study: Inside one of the first data releases sat 85 million or so unique TCRs taken from HLA-typed donors.

For this clone: Its antigen is unknown.

PCR used 60 Vbeta primers and 13 Jbeta primers. Generated by immunoSEQ multiplex PCR, the TCRdb table keeps only in-frame clones and is missing some. Of more than 75,000 clones listed, 85% to 90% are singletons. The V gene's germline CDR1 is MNHEY and CDR2 SVGAGI. V was pared by 2 bases and J by 6 bases, with 10 bases between. The CDR3 is 13 amino acids. Study-level results: TCR beta V- and J-gene trimming was later associated with a missense DCLRE1C variant. Earlier findings revealed that most TCR beta V segments proved productive either about 87% or about 30% of the time.

The material sequenced was PBMCs. This sequence originates from a young man in good health and CMV-seronegative. The chain joins TRBV6-5 to TRBJ1-2; D gene uncertain. CDR3 coding DNA: TGTGCCAGCAGTTACACTCGGGTACATGGCTACACCTTC. It translates to CASSYTRVHGYTF.